The 2 T cell receptor beta chains reported below all come from one sample, sequenced in a study of beta chain features in type 1 diabetes listed by TCRdb under 2018. Library preparation employed the immunoSEQ multiplex PCR assay. The entire amount of isolated RNA was reverse transcribed using the High Capacity cDNA Reverse Transcription Kit, so the sequenced TCRB transcripts were expressed ones. In its TCRdb copy, this immuneACCESS table keeps in-frame sequences only and misses some clones. Where compared with another copy, unresolved V genes explain less than half of these, and the others have no known cause. Here the sample has around 350,000 clones; 10% to 15% occur a single time. The ten largest clonotypes hold 0.015% to 0.02% of the sample. Specimen: naive CD4+ T cells from blood. The cell subset or site label here, explained by the study, means: true naive CD4+ T cells. Receptor source: a man aged 18-30 years in good health.

The chain employs TRBV5-1 and TRBJ2-3, with D possibly TRBD2 on 7 matching bases. CDR3 length: 16 amino acids. V lost 2 bases and J lost 1, with 14 bases in between. The V gene's germline CDR1 is SGHRS and CDR2 YFSETQ. Here the CDR3 DNA reads TGCGCCAGCAGCTTAGGAGGGGGGGTACGCACAGATACGCAGTATTTT. It translates to CASSLGGGVRTDTQYF.

This clone was observed a few times. This sequence joins TRBV10-3 and TRBJ1-1, with 7 bases that match TRBD1. Germline V CDR1 and CDR2: ENHRY, SYGVKD. This CDR3 comprises 14 residues. V trimming: 6 bases; J trimming: 3 bases; junction bases outside the gene matches: 7. CDR3 sequence (DNA): TGTGCCATCAGCGGGAGACAGGGATACACTGAAGCTTTCTTT. Translating it yields CAISGRQGYTEAFF.